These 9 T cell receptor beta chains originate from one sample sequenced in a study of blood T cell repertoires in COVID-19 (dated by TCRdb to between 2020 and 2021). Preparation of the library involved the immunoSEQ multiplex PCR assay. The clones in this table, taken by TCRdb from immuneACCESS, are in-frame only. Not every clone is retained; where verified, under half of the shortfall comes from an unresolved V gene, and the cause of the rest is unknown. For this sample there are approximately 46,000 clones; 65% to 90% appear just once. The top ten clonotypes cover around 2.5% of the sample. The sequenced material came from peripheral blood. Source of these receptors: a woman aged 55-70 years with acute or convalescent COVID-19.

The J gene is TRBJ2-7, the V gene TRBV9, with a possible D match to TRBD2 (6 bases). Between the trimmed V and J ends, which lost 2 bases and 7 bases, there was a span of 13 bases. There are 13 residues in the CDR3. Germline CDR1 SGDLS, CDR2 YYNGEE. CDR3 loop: CASSVGLLGEQYF. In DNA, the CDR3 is TGTGCCAGCAGCGTGGGACTCCTGGGGGAGCAGTACTTC.

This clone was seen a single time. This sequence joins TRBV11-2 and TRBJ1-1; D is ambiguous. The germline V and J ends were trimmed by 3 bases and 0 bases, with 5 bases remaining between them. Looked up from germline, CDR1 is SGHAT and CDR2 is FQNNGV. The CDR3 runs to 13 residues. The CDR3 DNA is TGTGCCAGCAGCTTCGAGATGAACACTGAAGCTTTCTTT. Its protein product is CASSFEMNTEAFF.

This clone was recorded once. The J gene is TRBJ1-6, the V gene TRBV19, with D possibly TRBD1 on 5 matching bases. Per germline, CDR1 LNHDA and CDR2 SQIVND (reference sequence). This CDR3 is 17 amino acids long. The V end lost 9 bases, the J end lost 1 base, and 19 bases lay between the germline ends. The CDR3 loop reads CASSGTSPGSYNSPLHF. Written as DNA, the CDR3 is TGTGCCAGCAGTGGGACTTCCCCAGGATCCTATAATTCACCCCTCCACTTT.

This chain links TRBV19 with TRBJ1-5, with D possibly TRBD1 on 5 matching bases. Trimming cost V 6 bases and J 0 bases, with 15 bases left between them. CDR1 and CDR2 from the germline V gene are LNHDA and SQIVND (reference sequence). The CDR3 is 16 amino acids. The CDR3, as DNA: TGTGCCAGTAGCCGAGACACAGGAGTTAGCAATCAGCCCCAGCATTTT. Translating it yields CASSRDTGVSNQPQHF.

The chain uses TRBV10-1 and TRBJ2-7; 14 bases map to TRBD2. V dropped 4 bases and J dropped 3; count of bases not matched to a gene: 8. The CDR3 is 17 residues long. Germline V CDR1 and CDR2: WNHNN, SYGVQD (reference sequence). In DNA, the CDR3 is TGCGCCAGCAGTGCAGTGACTAGCGGGAGGGCTAACTACGAGCAGTACTTC. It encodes CASSAVTSGRANYEQYF.

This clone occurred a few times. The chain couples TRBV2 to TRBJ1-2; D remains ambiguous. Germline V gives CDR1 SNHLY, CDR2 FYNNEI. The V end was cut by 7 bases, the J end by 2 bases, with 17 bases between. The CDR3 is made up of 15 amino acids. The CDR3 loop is CASTRRETVNYGYTF. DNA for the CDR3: TGTGCCAGCACCCGGAGAGAGACGGTCAACTATGGCTACACCTTC. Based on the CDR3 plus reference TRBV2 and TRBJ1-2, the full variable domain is EPEVTQTPSHQVTQMGQEVILRCVPISNHLYFYWYRQILGQKVEFLVSFYNNEISEKSEIFDDQFSVERPDGSNFTLKIRSTKLEDSAMYFCASTRRETVNYGYTFGSGTRLTVV.

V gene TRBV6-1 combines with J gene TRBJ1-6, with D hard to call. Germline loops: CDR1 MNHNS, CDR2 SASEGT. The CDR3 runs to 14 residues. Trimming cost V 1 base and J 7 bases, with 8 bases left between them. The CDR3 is CASSEGRPNSPLHF. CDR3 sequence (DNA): TGTGCCAGCAGTGAAGGGCGGCCGAATTCACCCCTCCACTTT.

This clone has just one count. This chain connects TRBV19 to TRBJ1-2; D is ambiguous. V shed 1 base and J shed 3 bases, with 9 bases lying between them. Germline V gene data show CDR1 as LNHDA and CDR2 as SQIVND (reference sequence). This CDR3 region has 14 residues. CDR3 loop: CASSIAARDYGYTF. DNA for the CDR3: TGTGCCAGTAGTATAGCCGCCCGCGACTATGGCTACACCTTC.

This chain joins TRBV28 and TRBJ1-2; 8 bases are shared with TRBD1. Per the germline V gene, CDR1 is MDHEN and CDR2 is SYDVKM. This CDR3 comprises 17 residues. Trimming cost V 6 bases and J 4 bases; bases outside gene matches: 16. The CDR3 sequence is CASSLGISPGTGYGYTF. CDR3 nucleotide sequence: TGTGCCAGCAGCCTAGGCATCTCCCCCGGGACAGGCTATGGCTACACCTTC.